Each of the 20 T cell receptor beta chains below was sequenced from the same sample in a study of blood T cells in healthy people across ages (dated by TCRdb to 2014 to 2015). The library was built by means of 5' RACE. The listed sequencing device is Illumina HiSeq 2500. The second PCR ran for about 6 to 12 cycles and used a J-beta primer mix along with a sample-barcoded 5' primer. In TCRdb, the public reads were trimmed at Q25 with fastp and aligned with MiXCR, with productive beta chains retained. Identical CDR3 proteins give one entry, which carries the most common genes and DNA. This sample is represented by over 1,300,000 distinct CDR3 sequences; around 59% of them were singletons. Under 8.5% of the sample is taken by the ten largest. The sample comprised blood. These receptors all come from a man between 18 and 35 years old in good health.

The rearrangement joins TRBV12-3 or TRBV12-4 to TRBJ2-7; D not certain. V was clipped by 6 bases and J by 12 bases, with 24 bases between them. The CDR3 length is 14 residues. The CDR3 sequence is CASSSLIPGAPVYF. The DNA of the CDR3 is TGTGCCAGCAGCTCTCTAATCCCCGGAGCACCGGTGTACTTC.

A single count supports this clonotype. The chain joins TRBV29-1 to TRBJ1-1; D is perhaps TRBD1 (5 bases). The CDR3 covers 14 residues. Trimming removed 6 bases from V and 0 bases from J, with 14 bases in between. The V gene's germline CDR1 is SQVTM and CDR2 ANQGSEA. In DNA, the CDR3 is TGCAGCGTCAATCCGGCAGGGATGAACACTGAAGCTTTCTTT. It yields the protein CSVNPAGMNTEAFF. Based on the CDR3 plus reference TRBV29-1 and TRBJ1-1, the full variable domain is SAVISQKPSRDICQRGTSLTIQCQVDSQVTMMFWYRQQPGQSLTLIATANQGSEATYESGFVIDKFPISRPNLTFSTLTVSNMSPEDSSIYLCSVNPAGMNTEAFFGQGTRLTVV.

The rearrangement joins TRBV10-2 to TRBJ2-4; D unclear. The DNA matches TRBJ2-7 better at its end, which makes the J call doubtful. The CDR3 contains 16 residues. Germline V gives CDR1 WSHSY, CDR2 SAAADI. The CDR3 DNA follows: TGCGCCAGCAGTGAGTCGGGTTACCCTAGGGCGCGCGAGCAGTACTTC. It specifies CASSESGYPRAREQYF.

This rearrangement joins TRBV3-1 to TRBJ2-4, with D possibly being TRBD1 (6 bases). This CDR3 region has 14 residues. V shed 3 bases and J shed 10 bases, with 16 bases lying between them. Germline V gene data show CDR1 as LGHDT and CDR2 as YNNKEL (reference sequence). As DNA, the CDR3 is TGTGCCAGCAGCCAGGCAGCTTCTACAGGGATTCAGTACTTC. Protein sequence: CASSQAASTGIQYF.

Many counts were recorded for this clonotype. The chain links TRBV7-9 to TRBJ1-4, with 7 bases identical to TRBD1. The V segment lost 7 bases and the J segment 5 bases; nucleotides outside the gene matches: 4. Germline CDR1 is SEHNR and CDR2 is FQNEAQ (reference sequence). CDR3 length: 13 residues. The CDR3 is CASKGTENEKLFF. The CDR3 nucleotides read TGTGCCAGCAAGGGGACAGAGAATGAAAAACTGTTTTTT.

The chain is built from TRBV29-1 and TRBJ2-1, with TRBD2 identical over 10 bases. Trimming removed 6 bases from V and 6 bases from J; junction bases left unmatched: 5. This CDR3 has 13 amino acids. The germline V gene has CDR1 SQVTM and CDR2 ANQGSEA. CDR3 loop: CSVDGLAVNEQFF. DNA of the CDR3: TGCAGCGTGGACGGACTAGCGGTCAATGAGCAGTTCTTC.

This sequence joins TRBV5-1 and TRBJ2-2; no clear D gene. Germline V gives CDR1 SGHRS, CDR2 YFSETQ. The CDR3 is made up of 16 amino acids. The V end lost 7 bases, the J end lost 2 bases, and 18 bases lay between the germline ends. DNA for the CDR3: TGCGCCAGCTGCGGAGATGGATCTACAAACACCGGGGAGCTGTTTTTT. Translated, it gives CASCGDGSTNTGELFF.

The CDR3 sequence is CASSYWDPVDEQYF. The CDR3 DNA reads as TGTGCCAGCAGTTACTGGGACCCCGTGGATGAGCAGTACTTC. The V gene is TRBV6-6, the J gene TRBJ2-5, with D perhaps assigned TRBD1 or TRBD2 (5 bases each). Germline V CDR1 and CDR2: MNHNY, SVGAGI (reference sequence). This CDR3 is built from 14 residues. V was clipped by 1 base and J by 11 bases, with 17 bases between them.

The CDR3 nucleotides are TGTGCCAGCAGCCAAGAGTGGGCCGGCGAGCAGTACTTC. This encodes CASSQEWAGEQYF. The chain couples TRBV3-1 to TRBJ2-7; D is unclear. Germline lookup yields CDR1 LGHDT and CDR2 YNNKEL (reference sequence). V lost 0 bases, J lost 6 bases, and 9 bases lay in between. CDR3 size: 13 residues.

V and J are TRBV12-3 or TRBV12-4 and TRBJ2-1; 9 bases are shared with TRBD2. The CDR3 has 14 residues. J gave up 3 bases and V 7 bases, and 4 bases lay outside the gene matches. In DNA, the CDR3 is TGTGCCAGCACTGCGGGGGGGGACTACAATGAGCAGTTCTTC. Its protein is CASTAGGDYNEQFF.

This clonotype came up a few times. The V call is TRBV4-2, the J call TRBJ1-5; D remains unclear. V lost 2 bases and J lost 2, with 16 bases in between. The germline gives CDR1 LGHNA, CDR2 YNFKEQ. The CDR3 runs to 17 residues. The CDR3 nucleotides read TGTGCCAGCAGCCAATCAGGCCGGGCGTTGGGCAATCAGCCCCAGCATTTT. Its translation is CASSQSGRALGNQPQHF.

This rearrangement joins TRBV4-1 to TRBJ2-3, with D unclear. The V gene's germline CDR1 is MGHRA and CDR2 YSYEKL. V lost 4 bases and J 3 bases, leaving 17 bases between the germline ends. The length of the CDR3 is 16 residues. CDR3 coding DNA: TGCGCCAGCAGCCGGGGTCGGGCGGCTCTAACAGATACGCAGTATTTT. Encoded protein: CASSRGRAALTDTQYF.

The chain links TRBV7-2 to TRBJ2-7, with 8 positions matching TRBD1. The V segment lost 5 bases and the J segment 3 bases; nucleotides outside the gene matches: 9. Germline-derived CDR1 and CDR2 are SGHTA and FQGNSA. The length of the CDR3 is 15 residues. CDR3 amino acids: CASSRTGPKFYEQYF. The CDR3 nucleotides read TGTGCCAGCAGCCGGACAGGGCCAAAGTTCTACGAGCAGTACTTC.

The genes are TRBV2 and TRBJ2-1; a possible D gene is TRBD1 (6 bases). V was shortened by 7 bases and J by 3 bases, with 13 bases between the two germline ends. The CDR3 has 14 amino acids. CDR1 is SNHLY and CDR2 is FYNNEI in the germline V gene. Here the CDR3 DNA reads TGTGCCAGCATATGGGGACAAGACTACAATGAGCAGTTCTTC. It is translated as CASIWGQDYNEQFF.

V usage is TRBV20-1 and J usage is TRBJ2-4; D ambiguous. Germline-derived CDR1 and CDR2 are DFQATT and SNEGSKA (reference sequence). The V and J ends lost 2 bases and 6 bases respectively, with 17 bases between them. This CDR3 is 15 amino acids long. CDR3 in DNA: TGCAGTGCTAGAAGAGCGATTGGACGGGTAAACATTCAGTACTTC. Protein sequence: CSARRAIGRVNIQYF.

The rearrangement uses TRBV7-9 and TRBJ2-5; 7 bases map to TRBD1. CDR1 and CDR2 from the germline V gene are SEHNR and FQNEAQ (reference sequence). The V segment lost 5 bases and the J segment 13 bases; nucleotides outside the gene matches: 16. The length of the CDR3 is 14 residues. CDR3 nucleotides: TGTGCCAGCAGCCCAGGACAGGCCCTAGAGTTAAGGTACTTC. It specifies CASSPGQALELRYF.

This chain joins TRBV10-3 and TRBJ2-7; 11 nucleotides line up with TRBD1. The germline V gene has CDR1 ENHRY and CDR2 SYGVKD. Trimming cost V 7 bases and J 3 bases; bases outside gene matches: 11. The CDR3 length is 16 residues. The DNA of the CDR3 is TGTGCCATCATGGGGCGCGGACAGGGGGCGGACTACGAGCAGTACTTC. It translates to CAIMGRGQGADYEQYF.

V gene TRBV6-5 combines with J gene TRBJ2-1; possible D gene TRBD2, 5 bases. The CDR3 is 16 residues long. In germline, CDR1 is MNHEY, CDR2 SVGAGI. V lost 7 bases and J lost 7, with 23 bases in between. The CDR3 reads CASIGTPNGLANEQFF. CDR3 nucleotides: TGTGCCAGCATCGGAACCCCAAACGGACTGGCTAATGAGCAGTTCTTC.

The chain has TRBV19 and TRBJ1-5; D might be TRBD1 (6 bases). V was clipped by 5 bases and J by 7 bases, with 15 bases between them. The CDR3 has 14 residues. Germline V gene sequence: CDR1 LNHDA, CDR2 SQIVND (reference sequence). CDR3 sequence: CASSLQGRGQPQHF. CDR3 nucleotides: TGTGCCAGTAGTTTACAGGGACGCGGACAGCCCCAGCATTTT.

This clonotype was recorded a few times. This rearrangement joins TRBV27 to TRBJ2-5; unclear D gene. V was clipped by 8 bases and J by 1 base, with 11 bases between them. Germline assignment: CDR1 MNHEY and CDR2 SMNVEV (reference sequence). The CDR3 has 13 amino acids. This chain's CDR3 is CASGHGRQETQYF. The DNA for the CDR3 is TGTGCCAGCGGCCACGGACGCCAAGAGACCCAGTACTTC.